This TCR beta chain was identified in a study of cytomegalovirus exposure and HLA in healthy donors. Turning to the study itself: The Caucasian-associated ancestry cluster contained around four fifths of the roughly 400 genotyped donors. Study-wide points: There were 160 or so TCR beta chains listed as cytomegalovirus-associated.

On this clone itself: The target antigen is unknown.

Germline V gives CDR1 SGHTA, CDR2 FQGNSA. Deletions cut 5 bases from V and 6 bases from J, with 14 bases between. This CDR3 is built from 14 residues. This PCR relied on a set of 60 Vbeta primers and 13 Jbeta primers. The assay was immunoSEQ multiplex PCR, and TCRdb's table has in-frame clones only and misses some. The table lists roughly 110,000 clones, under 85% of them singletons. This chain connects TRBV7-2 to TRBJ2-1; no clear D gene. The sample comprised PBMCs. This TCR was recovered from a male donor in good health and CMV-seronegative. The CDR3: CASSADVSGNEQFF. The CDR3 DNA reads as TGTGCCAGCAGCGCTGACGTGTCGGGCAATGAGCAGTTCTTC.